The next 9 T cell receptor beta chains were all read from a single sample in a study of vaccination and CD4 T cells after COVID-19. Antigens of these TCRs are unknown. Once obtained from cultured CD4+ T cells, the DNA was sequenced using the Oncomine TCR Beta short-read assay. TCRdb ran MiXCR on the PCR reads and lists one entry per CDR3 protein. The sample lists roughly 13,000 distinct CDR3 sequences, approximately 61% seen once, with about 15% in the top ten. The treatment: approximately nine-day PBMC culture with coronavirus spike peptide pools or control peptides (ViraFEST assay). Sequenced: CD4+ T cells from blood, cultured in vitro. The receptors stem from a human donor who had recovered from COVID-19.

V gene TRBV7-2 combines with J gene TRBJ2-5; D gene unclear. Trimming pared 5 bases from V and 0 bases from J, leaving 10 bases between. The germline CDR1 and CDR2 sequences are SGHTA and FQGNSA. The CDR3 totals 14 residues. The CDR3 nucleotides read TGTGCCAGCAGCCCCCGACGCAACCAAGAGACCCAGTACTTC. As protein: CASSPRRNQETQYF.

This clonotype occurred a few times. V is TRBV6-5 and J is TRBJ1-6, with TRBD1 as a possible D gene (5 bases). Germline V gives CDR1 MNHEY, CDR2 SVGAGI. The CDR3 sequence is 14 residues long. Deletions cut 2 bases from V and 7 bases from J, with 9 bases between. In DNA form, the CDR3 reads TGTGCCAGCAGTTACAGGGGTCAGAATTCACCCCTCCACTTT. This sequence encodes CASSYRGQNSPLHF.

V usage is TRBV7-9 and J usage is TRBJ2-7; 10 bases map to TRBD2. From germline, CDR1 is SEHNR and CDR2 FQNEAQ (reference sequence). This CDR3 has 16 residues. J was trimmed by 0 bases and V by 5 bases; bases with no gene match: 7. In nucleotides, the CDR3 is TGTGCCAGCAGCGAAAGACTAGCGGGCTTCTCCTACGAGCAGTACTTC. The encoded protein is CASSERLAGFSYEQYF.

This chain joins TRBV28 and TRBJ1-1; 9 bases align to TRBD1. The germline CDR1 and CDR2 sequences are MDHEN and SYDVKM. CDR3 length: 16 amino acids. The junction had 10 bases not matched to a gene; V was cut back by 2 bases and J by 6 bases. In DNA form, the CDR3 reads TGTGCCAGCAGTTTAGTGGTGAAGACAGGGGGTTCTGAAGCTTTCTTT. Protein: CASSLVVKTGGSEAFF.

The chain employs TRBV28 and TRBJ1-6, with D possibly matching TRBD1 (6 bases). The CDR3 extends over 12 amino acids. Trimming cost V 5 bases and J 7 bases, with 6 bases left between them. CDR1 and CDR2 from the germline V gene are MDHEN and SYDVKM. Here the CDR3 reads CASSGGNSPLHF. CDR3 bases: TGTGCCAGCAGTGGGGGCAATTCACCCCTCCACTTT.

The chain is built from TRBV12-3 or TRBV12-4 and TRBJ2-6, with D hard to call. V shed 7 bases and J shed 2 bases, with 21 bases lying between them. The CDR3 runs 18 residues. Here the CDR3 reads CASTSPGTRSTGANVLTF. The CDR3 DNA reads TGTGCCAGCACCTCCCCCGGTACTCGATCTACTGGGGCCAACGTCCTGACTTTC.

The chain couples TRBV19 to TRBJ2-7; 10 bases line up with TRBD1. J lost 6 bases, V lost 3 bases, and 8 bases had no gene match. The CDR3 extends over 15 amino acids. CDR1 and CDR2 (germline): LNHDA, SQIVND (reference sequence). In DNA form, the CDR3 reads TGTGCCAGTAGTATCTCCGGGACAGGGGATATCGAGCAGTACTTC. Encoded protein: CASSISGTGDIEQYF.

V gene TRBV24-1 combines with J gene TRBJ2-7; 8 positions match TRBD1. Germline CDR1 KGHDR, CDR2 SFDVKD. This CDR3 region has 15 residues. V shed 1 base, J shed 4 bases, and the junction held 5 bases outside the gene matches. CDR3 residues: CATSDFAGGVYEQYF. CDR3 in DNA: TGTGCCACCAGTGATTTTGCAGGGGGCGTATACGAGCAGTACTTC.

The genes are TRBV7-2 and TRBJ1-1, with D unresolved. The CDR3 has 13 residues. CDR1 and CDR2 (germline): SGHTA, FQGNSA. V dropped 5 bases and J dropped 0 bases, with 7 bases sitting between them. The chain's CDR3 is CASSAVVNTEAFF. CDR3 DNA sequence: TGTGCCAGCAGCGCTGTTGTGAACACTGAAGCTTTCTTT.